This is a list of T cell receptor beta chains from one sample in a study of CD8 T cells in Susac syndrome. Via MiXCR, TCRdb re-called the immunoSEQ multiplex PCR reads, giving one row per CDR3 protein. This sample has around 130,000 distinct CDR3 sequences, with about 90% found just once. The sample comprised CD8+ T cells from PBMCs. The receptors come from a human donor with multiple sclerosis. CDR3s include the opening cysteine and the closing phenylalanine or tryptophan. The D gene is left open where the match is weak. Expanded clones get a size class; other rows say once, few or many, or leave the size out.

size,J,D,V,DNA,CDR3
-,TRBJ1-2,-,TRBV2,TGTGCCAGCAGGGAAGCAGGGGACTATGGCTACACCTTC,CASREAGDYGYTF
once,TRBJ2-7,TRBD1,TRBV27,TGTGCCAGTAGGGTGACAGGGACAGGCTACGAGCAGTACTTC,CASRVTGTGYEQYF
-,TRBJ1-1,-,TRBV19,TGTGCCAGTAGCTACGGGAACACTGAAGCTTTCTTT,CASSYGNTEAFF
-,TRBJ1-5,TRBD1,TRBV4-3,TGCGCCAGCAGCCAGGGACAGGAGAATCAGCCCCAGCATTTT,CASSQGQENQPQHF
-,TRBJ1-1,-,TRBV4-2,TGTGCCAGCAGCCGGGAGGTAGCGAACACTGAAGCTTTCTTT,CASSREVANTEAFF
-,TRBJ2-3,-,TRBV28,TGTGCCAGCAGTTCGGAGGGGGGAGATACGCAGTATTTT,CASSSEGGDTQYF
-,TRBJ2-3,-,TRBV7-9,TGTGCCCTGGAGCCTACCTGGGATACGCAGTATTTT,CALEPTWDTQYF
-,TRBJ2-3,-,TRBV9,TGTGCCAGCAGTCCTCACGACCTAACCTACACAGATACGCAGTATTTT,CASSPHDLTYTDTQYF
-,TRBJ2-3,-,TRBV29-1,TGCAGCGTTGTTTGGGGGGCGTTGACAGATACGCAGTATTTT,CSVVWGALTDTQYF
-,TRBJ1-5,-,TRBV5-1,TGCGCCAGCAACTCCGGGACAAGTCGCCAGCATTTT,CASNSGTSRQHF